One sample yielded the 21 T cell receptor beta chains listed below, sequenced in a study of patients with pleural tuberculosis. One entry per CDR3 protein results from TCRdb running MiXCR on the reads. The repertoire has 25,000 to 30,000 distinct CDR3 sequences, over 15% of them found once; the top ten carry roughly 3.6%. Sequencing used peripheral blood. These TCRs come from a human donor with pleural tuberculosis.

This clonotype was found many times. The chain couples TRBV25-1 to TRBJ2-7; D unclear. CDR1 and CDR2 (germline): MGHDK, SYGVNS. Trimming removed 4 bases at V and 1 base at J, with 8 bases between. The CDR3 extends over 13 amino acids. The DNA of the CDR3 is TGTGCCAGCAGTGTGGGCGAGTCCTACGAGCAGTACTTC. Residues: CASSVGESYEQYF.

This clonotype was recorded a few times. The chain links TRBV18 to TRBJ1-5, with D possibly being TRBD1 (6 bases). Germline loops: CDR1 KGHSH, CDR2 LQKENI. This CDR3 contains 14 residues. Trimming removed 3 bases from V and 3 bases from J, with 9 bases in between. This CDR3 reads CASSPTGPNQPQHF. The CDR3 nucleotides are TGTGCCAGCTCACCTACAGGGCCCAATCAGCCCCAGCATTTT.

This clonotype occurred many times. CDR3 protein: CASSPMAGNRETQYF. CDR3 bases: TGTGCCAGCAGCCCAATGGCAGGGAATCGTGAGACCCAGTACTTC. The chain uses TRBV9 and TRBJ2-5, with D possibly being TRBD1 (5 bases). Germline V gives CDR1 SGDLS, CDR2 YYNGEE. V lost 4 bases and J lost 5, with 18 bases in between. The CDR3 length is 15 residues.

This clonotype was picked up many times. The chain joins TRBV3-1 to TRBJ2-5; D gene unclear. The germline V gene has CDR1 LGHDT and CDR2 YNNKEL (reference sequence). V was cut by 6 bases and J by 1 base, with 15 bases left in between. The CDR3 covers 15 residues. This CDR3 is CASRELGAAQETQYF. CDR3 nucleotide sequence: TGTGCCAGCAGAGAGTTGGGTGCGGCCCAAGAGACCCAGTACTTC.

There are many counts of this clonotype. This chain links TRBV29-1 with TRBJ2-3, with D hard to call. The CDR3 totals 12 residues. CDR1 SQVTM and CDR2 ANQGSEA come from the germline V gene. The germline V and J ends were trimmed by 0 bases and 7 bases, with 8 bases remaining between them. The CDR3 coding sequence is TGCAGCGTTGAAGAGGGTCCGAATACGCAGTATTTT. Translating gives CSVEEGPNTQYF.

This clonotype is labeled as medium-sized. This chain uses TRBV27 with TRBJ2-3; D is ambiguous. Trimming cost V 6 bases and J 0 bases, with 4 bases left between them. From germline, CDR1 is MNHEY and CDR2 SMNVEV (reference sequence). There are 12 residues in the CDR3. The CDR3 spells CASSPSTDTQYF. The CDR3 DNA sequence: TGTGCCAGCAGCCCCAGCACAGATACGCAGTATTTT.

This clonotype was detected ten times or more. This chain links TRBV29-1 with TRBJ2-1; TRBD1 matches at 7 bases. Trimming at V came to 4 bases and at J to 11 bases, leaving 14 bases not matched to a gene. The length of the CDR3 is 14 residues. Looked up from germline, CDR1 is SQVTM and CDR2 is ANQGSEA. CDR3 loop: CSVADSTGFAQQFF. CDR3 in DNA: TGCAGCGTTGCCGACTCGACAGGGTTCGCGCAGCAGTTCTTC.

V is TRBV28 and J is TRBJ1-6, with D maybe TRBD1 (5 bases). The CDR3 totals 15 residues. V gave up 8 bases and J gave up 3 bases, with 14 bases separating them. Germline CDR1 reads MDHEN; CDR2 reads SYDVKM. CDR3 sequence: CASSEDSNYNSPLHF. The CDR3 DNA is TGTGCCAGCTCCGAAGACAGCAACTATAATTCACCCCTCCACTTT.

This clonotype occurred once. The chain links TRBV20-1 to TRBJ1-1, with D possibly matching TRBD1 (5 bases). The CDR3 spans 14 residues. Germline CDR1 is DFQATT and CDR2 is SNEGSKA (reference sequence). V gave up 6 bases and J gave up 1 base, with 15 bases separating them. The DNA of the CDR3 is TGCAGTGCCAGCGGATGGGGGAGGAACACTGAAGCTTTCTTT. This gives the protein CSASGWGRNTEAFF.

In its sample, this clonotype was seen once. Possible read error: a much larger clone is one base away. The chain has TRBV9 and TRBJ2-3; 9 nucleotides align to TRBD2. The CDR3 loop spans 17 amino acids. Unmatched junction bases numbered 9, after V lost 4 bases and J lost 0 bases. From germline, CDR1 is SGDLS and CDR2 YYNGEE. CDR3 in amino acids: CASSPRGGGLSTDTQYF. As DNA, the CDR3 is TGTGCCAGCAGCCCCCGCGGGGGGGGCCTTAGCACAGATACGCAGTATTTT.

This clonotype has a count of ten or more. This sequence joins TRBV12-3 or TRBV12-4 and TRBJ2-1; D not resolved. The CDR3 contains 14 residues. The ends were cut back, 3 bases at V and 2 bases at J, with 8 bases in the middle. CDR3 sequence (DNA): TGTGCCAGCAGTTTGGGTCAGGCCTACAATGAGCAGTTCTTC. It is translated as CASSLGQAYNEQFF.

Worth noting for this clonotype: A read error may produce the germline difference seen at one junction end. This chain uses TRBV25-1 with TRBJ2-4; 7 bases are shared with TRBD2. This CDR3 spans 15 amino acids. Germline CDR1 is MGHDK and CDR2 is SYGVNS. In DNA form, the CDR3 reads TGTGCCAGCAGTGAATCAGTCAGTCCCCTAGCGGAGCAGACCTTC. Translation: CASSESVSPLAEQTF.

This clonotype was seen many times. The chain is built from TRBV7-8 and TRBJ2-7, with D unresolved. The CDR3 contains 15 residues. From germline, CDR1 is SGHVS and CDR2 FQNEAQ. V gave up 5 bases and J gave up 0 bases, with 14 bases separating them. The CDR3 here is CASSPFDGHSYEQYF. The DNA of the CDR3 is TGTGCCAGCAGCCCATTCGACGGCCACTCCTACGAGCAGTACTTC.

As for this clonotype: A much bigger clone sits one base away, suggesting this may be a read error. V and J are TRBV6-9 and TRBJ2-2; D gene unclear. There are 12 residues in the CDR3. CDR1 MNHGY and CDR2 SVAAGI come from the germline V gene. V was shortened by 4 bases and J by 4 bases, with 4 bases between the two germline ends. For the CDR3, the DNA is TGTGCCAGCAGTTTCAGCACCGGGGAGCTGTTTTTT. Residues: CASSFSTGELFF.

This clonotype was found many times. The chain recombines TRBV6-1 with TRBJ2-2; D ambiguous. In germline, CDR1 is MNHNS, CDR2 SASEGT. The CDR3 consists of 13 residues. Trimming cost V 5 bases and J 4 bases, with 8 bases left between them. CDR3 DNA sequence: TGTGCCAGCAGTCTCGATCCCACCGGGGAGCTGTTTTTT. This sequence encodes CASSLDPTGELFF.

This clonotype was seen many times. This chain links TRBV5-1 with TRBJ1-2; the D gene is possibly TRBD1 (6 bases). Germline V gene sequence: CDR1 SGHRS, CDR2 YFSETQ. The V end was cut by 4 bases, the J end by 3 bases, with 13 bases between. The CDR3 covers 14 residues. The chain's CDR3 is CASSVGNRDYGYTF. CDR3 nucleotides: TGCGCCAGCAGCGTGGGGAACAGGGACTATGGCTACACCTTC.

This clonotype was counted between two and nine times. A much larger clone lies a single base off, so this may be a read error. The J gene is TRBJ2-1, the V gene TRBV19, with D possibly matching TRBD2 (7 bases). Germline V CDR1 and CDR2: LNHDA, SQIVND (reference sequence). The length of the CDR3 is 15 residues. V lost 4 bases, J lost 7 bases, and 17 bases lay in between. The CDR3 DNA reads as TGTGCCAGTAGTACCGACGGGGGGCGGGCAAATGAGCAGTTCTTC. This encodes CASSTDGGRANEQFF.

The gene calls are TRBV5-4 and TRBJ2-3; D perhaps matches TRBD1 (6 bases). CDR3 length: 14 residues. Trimming removed 6 bases from V and 6 bases from J, with 17 bases in between. Germline V CDR1 and CDR2: SGHNT, YYREEE (reference sequence). This CDR3 is CASNLQGNADTQYF. The CDR3 nucleotides read TGTGCCAGCAACTTACAGGGTAATGCGGATACGCAGTATTTT.

V usage is TRBV9 and J usage is TRBJ1-2; D is unclear. The V end was cut by 4 bases, the J end by 0 bases, with 13 bases between. CDR1 is SGDLS and CDR2 is YYNGEE in the germline V gene. CDR3 length: 15 amino acids. CDR3 residues: CASSPGSWANYGYTF. CDR3 nucleotides: TGTGCCAGCAGCCCCGGGAGCTGGGCTAACTATGGCTACACCTTC.

As concerns this clonotype: The junction differs from germline at one of its ends, possibly a read error. The rearrangement joins TRBV27 to TRBJ2-1; D is unclear. This CDR3 has 13 residues. Germline V lookup: CDR1 MNHEY, CDR2 SMNVEV (reference sequence). The chain's CDR3 is CASSKPTHNEQLF. In DNA form, the CDR3 reads TGTGCCAGCAGTAAGCCAACACACAATGAGCAGCTCTTC.

A note on this clonotype: Germline and junction disagree at one end, which may indicate a read error. J is TRBJ2-7 and V is TRBV27; TRBD1 matches 8 bases. The CDR3 spans 13 residues. The germline V gene has CDR1 MNHEY and CDR2 SMNVEV (reference sequence). The CDR3 reads CASRGAGGGGQDF. CDR3 bases: TGTGCCAGCAGAGGGGCAGGGGGCGGAGGGCAGGACTTC.